A single sample is the source of the 13 T cell receptor beta chains below, sequenced in a study of blood T cell repertoires in COVID-19. Clones were read by immunoSEQ multiplex PCR, and TCRdb kept only the in-frame ones, dropping some. The sample has roughly 200,000 clones, around nine tenths seen once. The sequenced sample consisted of peripheral blood. The origin of the receptors is a man aged 60 to 69 who had recovered from COVID-19.

CDR3 sequence: CASSLKTIPTDEQFF. CDR3 nucleotide sequence: TGCGCCAGCAGCTTGAAGACTATCCCTACGGATGAGCAGTTCTTC. V usage is TRBV5-1 and J usage is TRBJ2-1, with D maybe TRBD2 (5 bases). The V end lost 1 base, the J end lost 8 bases, and 16 bases lay between the germline ends. Per the germline V gene, CDR1 is SGHRS and CDR2 is YFSETQ. CDR3 length: 15 amino acids. Variable domain in full (rest from reference TRBV5-1 and TRBJ2-1): KAGVTQTPRYLIKTRGQQVTLSCSPISGHRSVSWYQQTPGQGLQFLFEYFSETQRNKGNFPGRFSGRQFSNSRSEMNVSTLELGDSALYLCASSLKTIPTDEQFFGPGTRLTVL.

This clone was seen only once. The chain employs TRBV18 and TRBJ2-3, with 9 bases aligning to TRBD1. CDR3 length: 17 residues. Germline CDR1 KGHSH, CDR2 LQKENI. Trimming cost V 0 bases and J 0 bases; bases outside gene matches: 4. The chain's CDR3 is CASSPPTGGASTDTQYF. The CDR3, as DNA: TGTGCCAGCTCACCACCTACAGGGGGCGCAAGCACAGATACGCAGTATTTT.

In nucleotides, the CDR3 is TGTGCCTCGGACAGGGGGAACTTGGGGGCCAATCAGCCCCAGCATTTT. Amino acids: CASDRGNLGANQPQHF. J is TRBJ1-5 and V is TRBV30, with 10 bases aligning to TRBD1. The germline CDR1 and CDR2 sequences are GTSNPN and SVGIG (reference sequence). CDR3 length: 16 residues. The junction had 12 bases not matched to a gene; V was cut back by 7 bases and J by 3 bases.

The rearrangement links TRBV7-3 to TRBJ1-5; D uncertain. There are 13 residues in the CDR3. The germline CDR1 and CDR2 sequences are SGHTA and FQGTGA. Trimming pared 2 bases from V and 5 bases from J, leaving 7 bases between. The chain's CDR3 is CASSLGRDQPQHF. CDR3 nucleotide sequence: TGTGCCAGCAGCTTAGGGAGGGATCAGCCCCAGCATTTT.

The chain is built from TRBV6-1 and TRBJ2-7; 9 positions agree with TRBD2. V lost 3 bases, J lost 1 base, and 4 bases stayed unmatched. The CDR3 has 15 residues. The germline CDR1 and CDR2 sequences are MNHNS and SASEGT. The chain's CDR3 is CASSDDLAGSYEQYF. In nucleotides, the CDR3 is TGTGCCAGCAGTGATGATCTAGCGGGGTCCTACGAGCAGTACTTC.

This chain uses TRBV6-2 or TRBV6-3 with TRBJ2-2; TRBD2 matches at 10 bases. This CDR3 is 16 amino acids long. From germline, CDR1 is MNHEY and CDR2 SVGEGT. The J segment lost 5 bases and the V segment lost 2 bases, leaving 5 bases of the junction unmatched. Here the CDR3 reads CASSYERGGRTGELFF. CDR3 nucleotide sequence: TGTGCCAGCAGTTACGAGCGGGGGGGCCGAACCGGGGAGCTGTTTTTT.

V usage is TRBV12-3 or TRBV12-4 and J usage is TRBJ1-3; no definite D call. The CDR3 runs to 13 residues. V lost 3 bases and J lost 6, with 9 bases in between. The CDR3 DNA sequence: TGTGCCAGCAGTTTGACGGGAGTAAACACCATATATTTT. Translation: CASSLTGVNTIYF.

The chain has TRBV30 and TRBJ1-5; D not certain. The CDR3 loop spans 13 amino acids. Trimming removed 8 bases from V and 4 bases from J, with 15 bases in between. Germline V gene data show CDR1 as GTSNPN and CDR2 as SVGIG (reference sequence). Here the CDR3 reads CAGGSGNNQPQHF. The CDR3 bases are TGTGCCGGAGGGTCGGGGAATAATCAGCCCCAGCATTTT.

This chain uses TRBV10-1 with TRBJ1-1; the match to TRBD1 covers 8 bases. The V segment lost 2 bases and the J segment 5 bases; nucleotides outside the gene matches: 10. CDR3 length: 16 amino acids. The germline CDR1 and CDR2 sequences are WNHNN and SYGVQD (reference sequence). CDR3 protein: CASSEPVRGLRTEAFF. As DNA, the CDR3 is TGCGCCAGCAGTGAGCCAGTCAGGGGGCTAAGGACTGAAGCTTTCTTT.

V is TRBV6-2 or TRBV6-3 and J is TRBJ1-2; 7 bases align to TRBD1. This CDR3 comprises 15 residues. With V trimmed by 0 bases and J by 5 bases, 6 bases remained unmatched. Germline lookup yields CDR1 MNHEY and CDR2 SVGEGT. The CDR3 loop is CASSYSPDRRYGYTF. In DNA, the CDR3 is TGTGCCAGCAGTTACTCCCCGGACAGGCGGTATGGCTACACCTTC.

The rearrangement joins TRBV27 to TRBJ1-1, with 10 bases identical to TRBD1. The CDR3 is made up of 15 amino acids. After removal of 5 bases from V and 4 bases from J, the junction contained 7 bases not matched to a gene. Germline CDR1 and CDR2: MNHEY and SMNVEV (reference sequence). CDR3 in amino acids: CASSADRGQSTEAFF. Written as DNA, the CDR3 is TGTGCCAGCAGTGCCGACAGGGGGCAGAGCACTGAAGCTTTCTTT.

This clone is a singleton in its sample. DNA of the CDR3: TGTGCCAGCAGCCAAGCCCTGGGAGGACAGGGGGCATTCGAGCAGTACTTC. This encodes CASSQALGGQGAFEQYF. The chain employs TRBV3-1 (or the pseudogene TRBV3-2) and TRBJ2-7; TRBD1 agrees at 11 bases. This CDR3 contains 17 residues. V shed 1 base, J shed 6 bases, and the junction held 11 bases outside the gene matches. Per germline, CDR1 LGHDT and CDR2 YNNKEL (reference sequence).

A few counts support this clone. This chain joins TRBV6-1 and TRBJ2-7, with D perhaps TRBD1 (6 bases). The germline gives CDR1 MNHNS, CDR2 SASEGT. V was shortened by 1 base and J by 5 bases, with 12 bases between the two germline ends. This CDR3 is built from 14 residues. The CDR3 is CASSEGGTLHEQYF. DNA for the CDR3: TGTGCCAGCAGTGAAGGGGGGACACTCCACGAGCAGTACTTC.